This T cell receptor (beta chain) stems from a study of T cells after posttransplantation cyclophosphamide. Methotrexate plus calcineurin inhibitor accompanied controls' myeloablative marrow transplants; sampling was 1 year later. Method: immunoSEQ multiplex PCR; TCRdb's copy keeps in-frame clones and lacks some. The sample includes roughly 11,000 clones, roughly four fifths of them seen just once. Sequencing used PBMCs, obtained 350 to 400 days after allogeneic stem cell transplant with calcineurin inhibitor and methotrexate. This clonotype was obtained from a young adult male patient who received an allogeneic stem cell transplant from an unrelated donor, was CMV-positive, and had acute GVHD only. Some T cells may possibly be graft donor cells.

CDR3 sequence (DNA): TGTGCCAGCAGTCACCCCGGGACAGGCTTTTACGAGCAGTACTTC. Translated: CASSHPGTGFYEQYF. The rearrangement uses TRBV6-1 and TRBJ2-7; 8 bases are a match to TRBD1. CDR3 length: 15 residues. With V trimmed by 5 bases and J by 4 bases, 10 bases remained unmatched. Per the germline V gene, CDR1 is MNHNS and CDR2 is SASEGT.